This TCR beta chain was documented in a study of T cells after yellow fever vaccination. This clonotype came up many times. Its target is not known. Study-wide results and limits: Although most clonotypes did not, a small share appeared in both CD4 and CD8 compartments. The booster response re-showed most primary clones: roughly 97% CD4, roughly 91% CD8.

In TCRdb, the 5' RACE reads were re-called with MiXCR into one record per CDR3 protein. The repertoire holds 400,000 or so distinct CDR3 sequences, with 6.2% as singletons. This clonotype was sampled from a young man who received the YFV17D yellow fever vaccine. The specimen comprised PBMCs, sampled 5 days after the yellow fever booster vaccination.

Here the CDR3 reads CASSVSYGHYEQYF. Written as DNA, the CDR3 is TGTGCCAGCAGCGTCTCCTACGGACACTACGAGCAGTACTTC. The chain recombines TRBV9 with TRBJ2-7; TRBD1 is a possible D gene (5 bases). Per the germline V gene, CDR1 is SGDLS and CDR2 is YYNGEE. The CDR3 extends over 14 amino acids. V was cut by 2 bases and J by 3 bases, with 12 bases left in between.